This T cell receptor (beta chain) was retrieved from a study of T cell changes during pregnancy in multiple sclerosis. The junction had 2 bases not matched to a gene; V was cut back by 1 base and J by 2 bases. The length of the CDR3 is 15 residues. Per the germline V gene, CDR1 is MNHNS and CDR2 is SASEGT. Libraries were prepared by immunoSEQ multiplex PCR; TCRdb keeps only in-frame clonotypes and omits some of them. The sample yields fewer than 20,000 clones, roughly nine tenths seen once. By its share, this clone is medium-sized (0.01 to 0.1%). Sequenced here: CD8+ T cells from peripheral blood mononuclear cells, sampled in the second trimester of pregnancy. This rearrangement joins TRBV6-1 to TRBJ1-2, with 9 nucleotides matching TRBD1. The sequence derives from a female donor in good health, enrolled as a control in a pregnancy study. The CDR3, as DNA: TGTGCCAGCAGTGAAGTAACAGGGGGCAACTATGGCTACACCTTC. It encodes CASSEVTGGNYGYTF.